What follows describes a single TCR beta chain. This clone appeared once. Its antigen is unknown. No base quality values were provided; no much bigger clone lies one nucleotide off. This sample is part of a study of blood T cell repertoires in COVID-19 (dated by TCRdb to 2020 to 2022). At the level of the whole study: Samples from collaborators originated in the United States, Italy and Spain and spanned both the acute and convalescent phases of COVID-19. The prospective study material was composed of cDNA or gDNA derived from T cells, B-cell-depleted T cells, or PBMCs. Deeply sampled blood TCRbeta repertoires from subjects exposed to, actively infected with, or recovered from COVID-19 were included in the dataset. A freely available public database, intended as a resource for researchers studying the immune response to SARS-CoV-2, is where the repertoires were released. Samples were obtained from the ongoing ImmuneRACE study (first 160 participants) and from 1,000 to 1,500 subjects provided by 6 global collaborators. The sample metadata nearly always contained a de-identified subject ID, COVID-19 status, age in years and sex. Where HLA class I and class II types were available, the types were taken from metadata supplied by the sample provider, not from assay-based typing. Study-level results and caveats: The quantity of clinical and demographic metadata differed by source and by participant and was supplied without curation.

TCRbeta CDR3 regions were amplified from genomic DNA by means of the immunoSEQ Assay, a bias-controlled multiplex PCR. Under the source paper's analysis protocol: The number of nucleated cells in each sample was estimated from the amplification of reference gene primers within the assay. To quantify the absolute abundance of each unique TCRbeta CDR3 rearrangement, sequence reads were collapsed and filtered. For each sample, productive Simpson clonality was calculated as the square root of Simpson's diversity index across productive rearrangements. TCRdb mirrors the immuneACCESS table, restricted to in-frame sequences. Some clones are absent from its copies; in checked studies, under half trace to an unresolved V gene, and the reason for the others is unknown. Clone size and V and J calls were adopted from that table, with D and trimming inferred from the DNA. This sample comprises some 330,000 clones, roughly 90% of them detected only once. The ten largest clones represent around 20% of the sample.

V gives up 2 bases and J gives up 3 bases, and the segment between their germline ends measures 14 bases. Based on the germline V gene, the CDR1 and CDR2 sequences are MNHEY and SVGAGI. From its cysteine to its phenylalanine, the CDR3 spans 15 amino acids. The entry retains the CDR3 DNA only, 45 bases that are in frame from base 1. In the prospective study, participants were about 18 to 100 years old, resided in about 25 geographic areas of the United States, and were enrolled through a virtual design. Cohort assignment in the prospective study relied on participant-reported clinical history from a screening survey and a study questionnaire. Recovered participants in ImmuneRACE Cohort 3 were defined by two consecutive negative NP/OP PCR tests, clearance by a healthcare professional, or resolution of symptoms. In the prospective study, whole blood, serum and a nasopharyngeal or oropharyngeal swab were collected from each participant by mobile phlebotomists. Participants in the prospective study had the option to provide additional blood draws and questionnaires over an approximately 2-month period. Before DNA extraction, prospective study blood samples were shipped either frozen or at room temperature.

The sequence came from a woman aged 30 to 39 who had recovered from COVID-19. The sample was PBMCs or T cells enriched from blood (not recorded which). The sequence joins TRBV6-5 to TRBJ2-7; the D gene is perhaps TRBD1, on 6 matching bases. The CDR3 region reads CASSYGTGLYYEQYF. The DNA reads TGTGCCAGCAGTTACGGTACAGGGCTCTACTACGAGCAGTACTTC.